Detailed here is one T cell receptor (beta chain). These data come from a study of T-cell reconstitution after alpha-beta-depleted transplantation in children. Using unique molecular identifiers, the investigators prepared the TCRbeta library. TCRdb re-derived calls from the PCR reads in MiXCR, one entry per CDR3 protein. The sample lists about 580,000 distinct CDR3 sequences, 23% occurring once. Germline V gives CDR1 SGHAT, CDR2 FQDESV (reference sequence). With 3 bases removed from V and 5 bases from J, the gap between germline ends came to 23 bases. The CDR3 totals 18 residues. The clonotype comes from a boy younger than two who had a stem cell transplant for acute myeloid leukemia, so the T cells may come from the graft donor. This chain links TRBV11-1 with TRBJ2-1; D is perhaps TRBD2 (6 bases). The sequencing here drew on PBMCs, mostly from graft donor cells, taken 360 days after TCRalphabeta/CD19-depleted stem cell transplant. The CDR3 DNA reads as TGTGCCAGCAGCTTTAGGGGCCCTAGCGCCTACTCTAACAATGAGCAGTTCTTC. This translates into CASSFRGPSAYSNNEQFF.